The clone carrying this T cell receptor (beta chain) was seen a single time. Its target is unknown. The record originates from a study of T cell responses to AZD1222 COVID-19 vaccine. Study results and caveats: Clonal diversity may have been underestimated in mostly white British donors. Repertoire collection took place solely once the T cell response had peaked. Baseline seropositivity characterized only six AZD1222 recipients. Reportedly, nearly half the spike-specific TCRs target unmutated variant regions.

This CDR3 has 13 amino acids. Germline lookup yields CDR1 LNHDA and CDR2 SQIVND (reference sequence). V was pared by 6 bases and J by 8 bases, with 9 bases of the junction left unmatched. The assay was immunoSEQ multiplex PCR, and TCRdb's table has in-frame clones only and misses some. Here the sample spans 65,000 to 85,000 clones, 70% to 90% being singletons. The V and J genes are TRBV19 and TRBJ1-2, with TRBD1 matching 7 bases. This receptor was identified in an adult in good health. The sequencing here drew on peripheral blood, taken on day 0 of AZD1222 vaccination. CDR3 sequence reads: CASSLTGVLGYTF. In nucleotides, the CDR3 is TGTGCCAGTAGCCTTACAGGGGTACTGGGCTACACCTTC.